Below, 28 T cell receptor beta chains from the same sample are listed, as sequenced in a study of blood T cell repertoires in COVID-19. The assay was immunoSEQ multiplex PCR, and TCRdb's table has in-frame clones only and misses some. The sample records 150,000 to 200,000 clones, approximately 92% being singletons. Material: peripheral blood. These receptor sequences come from a woman aged 45-60 years with acute or convalescent COVID-19.

The chain employs TRBV14 and TRBJ2-1; a possible D gene is TRBD2 (6 bases). Trimming left V 8 bases short and J 11 bases short, with 25 bases between. The CDR3 has 15 residues. Germline CDR1 is SGHDN and CDR2 is FVKESK. The CDR3 loop is CASSIGAGEVGKQFF. CDR3 sequence (DNA): TGTGCCAGCTCAATCGGGGCCGGGGAGGTCGGGAAGCAGTTCTTC.

The V call is TRBV10-3, the J call TRBJ2-1; D is possibly TRBD2 (6 bases). The V end lost 2 bases, the J end lost 12 bases, and 11 bases lay between the germline ends. Germline V gene data show CDR1 as ENHRY and CDR2 as SYGVKD. There are 12 residues in the CDR3. The CDR3 sequence is CAISETDGGQFF. For the CDR3, the DNA is TGTGCCATCAGTGAGACGGACGGGGGGCAGTTCTTC.

This chain connects TRBV15 to TRBJ2-7, with TRBD1 as a possible D gene (5 bases). V was cut by 0 bases and J by 4 bases, with 16 bases left in between. This CDR3 has 16 amino acids. CDR1 is LNHNV and CDR2 is YYDKDF in the germline V gene (reference sequence). The CDR3: CATSREGTQAGYEQYF. CDR3 DNA: TGTGCCACCAGCAGAGAAGGTACACAGGCTGGTTACGAGCAGTACTTC.

This chain links TRBV2 with TRBJ2-7, with TRBD2 as a possible D gene (5 bases). The CDR3 is 14 residues long. V lost 5 bases, J lost 2 bases, and 13 bases lay in between. Germline-derived CDR1 and CDR2 are SNHLY and FYNNEI. Here the CDR3 DNA reads TGTGCCAGCAGTTTTCCGGGGTATACCTACGAGCAGTACTTC. Translation: CASSFPGYTYEQYF.

V and J are TRBV4-1 and TRBJ1-2; possibly TRBD1 for D (6 bases). V was trimmed by 6 bases and J by 6 bases, leaving 8 bases between them. The CDR3 is 11 amino acids. CDR1 and CDR2 (germline): MGHRA, YSYEKL. The chain's CDR3 is CASRAGDGYTF. The CDR3 DNA sequence: TGCGCCAGCAGGGCAGGGGATGGCTACACCTTC.

V and J are TRBV2 and TRBJ1-5; 8 bases agree with TRBD1. Germline V CDR1 and CDR2: SNHLY, FYNNEI. The CDR3 is 16 residues long. After removal of 1 base from V and 3 bases from J, the junction contained 5 bases not matched to a gene. CDR3 sequence (DNA): TGTGCCAGCAGTGAAGGGAGACAGGGGTACAATCAGCCCCAGCATTTT. Protein product: CASSEGRQGYNQPQHF.

This clone came up a few times. This chain links TRBV27 with TRBJ2-2; 8 bases align to TRBD1. Germline V gene data show CDR1 as MNHEY and CDR2 as SMNVEV (reference sequence). V trimming: 3 bases; J trimming: 3 bases; junction bases outside the gene matches: 12. CDR3 size: 18 residues. CDR3 in DNA: TGTGCCAGCAGTTTTAATGGGCAGGGGGCTAGGGACACCGGGGAGCTGTTTTTT. Residues: CASSFNGQGARDTGELFF.

The V call is TRBV25-1, the J call TRBJ2-1, with TRBD2 identical over 7 bases. The germline V gene has CDR1 MGHDK and CDR2 SYGVNS. This CDR3 region has 12 residues. After removal of 3 bases from V and 12 bases from J, the junction contained 5 bases not matched to a gene. The DNA of the CDR3 is TGTGCCAGCAGTGACGGGGGGAGAGGGCAGTTCTTC. Residues: CASSDGGRGQFF.

This clone was counted a single time. The chain employs TRBV12-3 or TRBV12-4 and TRBJ2-1, with 9 bases matching TRBD2. The CDR3 covers 12 residues. J was trimmed by 10 bases and V by 5 bases; bases with no gene match: 3. CDR3 residues: CASSHLAGEQFF. Here the CDR3 DNA reads TGTGCCAGCAGTCACCTAGCGGGGGAGCAGTTCTTC.

The rearrangement links TRBV7-2 to TRBJ2-1, with D tentatively TRBD2 (5 bases). CDR1 is SGHTA, CDR2 FQGNSA, per germline. Trimming removed 5 bases at V and 6 bases at J, with 17 bases between. CDR3 length: 15 amino acids. The CDR3 coding sequence is TGTGCCAGCAGCCAAGCGGCCCAGACGGGCAATGAGCAGTTCTTC. Translated: CASSQAAQTGNEQFF.

V is TRBV28 and J is TRBJ1-5, with D perhaps TRBD1 (5 bases). From germline, CDR1 is MDHEN and CDR2 SYDVKM. This CDR3 is 15 amino acids long. V lost 10 bases to trimming and J lost 2 bases, with 18 bases between them. CDR3 sequence reads: CATLPGDLGNQPQHF. The DNA of the CDR3 is TGTGCCACCCTCCCGGGGGATCTAGGCAATCAGCCCCAGCATTTT.

The chain joins TRBV18 to TRBJ1-6; D is perhaps TRBD1 (6 bases). The germline V gene encodes CDR1 KGHSH and CDR2 LQKENI. The CDR3 loop spans 14 amino acids. Trimming left V 3 bases short and J 6 bases short, with 9 bases between. CDR3 region: CASSPWDTNSPLHF. CDR3 coding DNA: TGTGCCAGCTCACCTTGGGACACTAATTCACCCCTCCACTTT.

The chain recombines TRBV6-1 with TRBJ2-7; tentatively, D is TRBD1 (6 bases). V lost 2 bases to trimming and J lost 6 bases, with 17 bases between them. The CDR3 loop spans 15 amino acids. The germline V gene encodes CDR1 MNHNS and CDR2 SASEGT. This chain's CDR3 is CASSESFKNRAEQYF. The CDR3 nucleotides are TGTGCCAGCAGTGAAAGTTTCAAGAACAGGGCCGAGCAGTACTTC.

This chain connects TRBV6-5 to TRBJ1-5; 9 bases map to TRBD1. The CDR3 has 15 residues. The V and J ends lost 5 bases and 3 bases, in that order; junction bases with no gene match: 5. Germline assignment: CDR1 MNHEY and CDR2 SVGAGI. The CDR3 loop reads CASSKDRGANQPQHF. CDR3 in DNA: TGTGCCAGCAGTAAGGACAGGGGAGCCAATCAGCCCCAGCATTTT.

CDR3 nucleotides: TGCGCCAGCAGCTCTGAGACAGATACGCAGTATTTT. Translated: CASSSETDTQYF. This rearrangement joins TRBV4-1 to TRBJ2-3, with D unresolved. Trimming left V 5 bases short and J 3 bases short, with 6 bases between. Germline loops: CDR1 MGHRA, CDR2 YSYEKL. The CDR3 is made up of 12 amino acids.

The chain couples TRBV6-4 to TRBJ1-6, with TRBD1 as a possible D gene (6 bases). CDR1 and CDR2 (germline): MRHNA, SNTAGT. The CDR3 totals 15 residues. V was cut by 6 bases and J by 9 bases, with 18 bases left in between. The CDR3 region has the DNA TGTGCCAGCAGGCCTACAGGGTTTCAAGGTTCACCCCTCCACTTT. It is translated as CASRPTGFQGSPLHF.

The gene calls are TRBV6-1 and TRBJ2-5; 8 positions match TRBD1. CDR1 is MNHNS and CDR2 is SASEGT in the germline V gene. The V segment lost 2 bases and the J segment 1 base; nucleotides outside the gene matches: 3. This CDR3 spans 15 amino acids. The CDR3 nucleotides read TGTGCCAGCAGTGAACGACAGGGGAGCCAAGAGACCCAGTACTTC. This translates into CASSERQGSQETQYF.

The chain carries TRBV7-8 and TRBJ1-5; tentative D call: TRBD1 (5 bases). The CDR3 is 15 residues long. Trimming pared 5 bases from V and 5 bases from J, leaving 16 bases between. Per germline, CDR1 SGHVS and CDR2 FQNEAQ. CDR3 amino acids: CASSSSRVYDQPQHF. In nucleotides, the CDR3 is TGTGCCAGCAGCAGCTCCAGGGTTTACGATCAGCCCCAGCATTTT.

The chain uses TRBV18 and TRBJ1-5; 7 bases fit TRBD1. V trimming: 6 bases; J trimming: 5 bases; junction bases outside the gene matches: 4. CDR3 length: 13 amino acids. Per the germline V gene, CDR1 is KGHSH and CDR2 is LQKENI. The CDR3 bases are TGTGCCAGCTCTTCCGGGACAGATCAGCCCCAGCATTTT. Protein sequence: CASSSGTDQPQHF.

The V call is TRBV10-2, the J call TRBJ2-2, with D hard to call. V dropped 4 bases and J dropped 1 base, with 7 bases sitting between them. The CDR3 loop spans 14 amino acids. Germline V gives CDR1 WSHSY, CDR2 SAAADI. CDR3 amino acids: CASSVSMNTGELFF. The CDR3 DNA reads as TGCGCCAGCAGTGTTAGTATGAACACCGGGGAGCTGTTTTTT.

CDR3 nucleotides: TGTGCCAGCAGCGTAGCGGCAGGAAACTCTGGAAACACCATATATTTT. Translation gives CASSVAAGNSGNTIYF. The chain is built from TRBV9 and TRBJ1-3; D unresolved. V was cut by 0 bases and J by 0 bases, with 10 bases left in between. CDR1 is SGDLS, CDR2 YYNGEE, per germline. The CDR3 has 16 amino acids.

V gene TRBV6-5 combines with J gene TRBJ2-7; the D gene is possibly TRBD2 (5 bases). Germline V CDR1 and CDR2: MNHEY, SVGAGI. CDR3 length: 15 residues. V shed 6 bases and J shed 2 bases, with 17 bases lying between them. The CDR3 here is CASRPSVGGTYEQYF. Written as DNA, the CDR3 is TGTGCCAGCAGGCCGTCGGTAGGAGGCACCTACGAGCAGTACTTC.

This clone has a handful of counts. The chain employs TRBV27 and TRBJ2-7; D is uncertain. Between the trimmed V and J ends, which lost 4 bases and 0 bases, there was a span of 7 bases. Germline lookup yields CDR1 MNHEY and CDR2 SMNVEV (reference sequence). This CDR3 is built from 13 residues. CDR3 residues: CASSSRVSYEQYF. Written as DNA, the CDR3 is TGTGCCAGCAGTTCACGGGTCTCCTACGAGCAGTACTTC.

J is TRBJ2-1 and V is TRBV7-3; 7 nucleotides agree with TRBD2. CDR1 and CDR2 from the germline V gene are SGHTA and FQGTGA. Trimming removed 5 bases from V and 6 bases from J; junction bases left unmatched: 1. CDR3 length equals 12 residues. For the CDR3, the DNA is TGTGCCAGCAGCGGGAGGGGCAATGAGCAGTTCTTC. Translation gives CASSGRGNEQFF.

The rearrangement links TRBV27 to TRBJ2-1; TRBD2 aligns across 7 bases. The V gene end was trimmed by 4 bases and the J gene end by 1 base; junction bases not matched to a gene: 4. The CDR3 is 15 residues long. Looked up from germline, CDR1 is MNHEY and CDR2 is SMNVEV (reference sequence). For the CDR3, the DNA is TGTGCCAGCAGTTCCCTAGCGGTTTCCTACAATGAGCAGTTCTTC. It translates to CASSSLAVSYNEQFF.

The chain couples TRBV2 to TRBJ2-7; 7 bases match TRBD1. Trimming cost V 6 bases and J 6 bases; bases outside gene matches: 17. Germline CDR1 reads SNHLY; CDR2 reads FYNNEI. The CDR3 extends over 16 amino acids. The CDR3 protein is CASRGTGTVFASEQYF. The DNA for the CDR3 is TGTGCCAGCAGAGGCACCGGGACAGTATTCGCCAGCGAGCAGTACTTC.

V usage is TRBV30 and J usage is TRBJ1-4; D call uncertain. The length of the CDR3 is 11 residues. Per the germline V gene, CDR1 is GTSNPN and CDR2 is SVGIG (reference sequence). Trimming took 2 bases from V and 10 from J, leaving 8 bases between them. CDR3 sequence reads: CAWSHGGKLFF. As DNA, the CDR3 is TGTGCCTGGAGTCACGGAGGAAAACTGTTTTTT.

The chain uses TRBV19 and TRBJ1-1; D call uncertain. Trimming cost V 6 bases and J 4 bases, with 12 bases left between them. CDR1 and CDR2 (germline): LNHDA, SQIVND (reference sequence). The CDR3 contains 13 residues. The CDR3 region is CASRSRVATEAFF. CDR3 nucleotide sequence: TGTGCCAGTAGAAGTCGGGTGGCCACTGAAGCTTTCTTT.